This TCR beta chain was sequenced for a study of T cells in Graves' hyperthyroidism and ophthalmopathy (dated by TCRdb to the late 2010s). As for the study more broadly: Peripheral blood samples were taken at initial diagnosis, before any treatment was given. TCR V-J signatures able to tell the groups apart were searched for in a discovery cohort of some 97 patients, of whom around 42 had Graves' ophthalmopathy and around 57 had stable Graves' hyperthyroidism. Prospective prediction of ophthalmopathy was tested in an independent validation cohort consisting of about 20 hyperthyroidism patients and some 17 patients who later progressed to ophthalmopathy. For training and testing, the 95 to 100 patients in the discovery cohort were randomly divided in a 7:3 ratio. Thyroid tissue and blood T-cell repertoires from several Graves' hyperthyroidism patients were also compared in the study. Once sampling was done, hyperthyroidism patients were given methimazole at a starting dose of 30 mg daily, whereas ophthalmopathy patients were given high-dose intravenous methylprednisolone. According to the paper, TCR Vbeta CDR3 sequencing was carried out on about 140 peripheral blood samples, which came from 40 to 45 ophthalmopathy, 80 or so hyperthyroidism and approximately 17 progressor patients.

The TCR beta CDR3 regions were amplified from the RNA transcripts. A first-round RT-PCR of the TCR CDR3 used the HTBI primer set with the Qiagen OneStep RT-PCR kit. Libraries were constructed in a second round of multiplex PCR, after which size selection and purification were carried out. Paired-end sequencing of the libraries was performed with 100 bp reads on an Illumina HiSeq2000. In the paper's pipeline: SOAPnuke was used to process the raw data, removing reads that contained adapters or uncalled bases, had a mean Phred below 15, or lacked an exact match to the constant primer or identifier. High-quality paired reads were merged using COPE v1.2.5, and each unique nucleotide sequence was defined as a clonotype. Clonotypes were aligned to IMGT TRBV, TRBD and TRBJ reference segments using MiTCR v1.1. The analysis was restricted to V-J combinations with a frequency above 0.0001, which together covered roughly 99% of the repertoires. The TCS score was defined as the ratio of F50 (clonal expansion) to E x V (chaos), calculated using BLOSUM62-based TCRdist between CDR3 peptides within each V-J. Welch's t-statistics and random forest reduced approximately 520 V-J features to about 12, which were used in a naive Bayes classifier (R e1071). The public sequencing data were trimmed at Q25 with fastp and processed into clonotypes with MiXCR by TCRdb, which kept only in-frame beta chains. Each entry is one CDR3 protein sequence, shown with its most common DNA and genes. TCRdb's processing, not the study's, gives the V and J calls here. The sample table lists approximately 380,000 distinct CDR3 sequences, about 19% of them with a count of one. Around 3.4% of the sample is taken by the ten largest.

Graves' hyperthyroidism was defined as stable when no progression to ophthalmopathy occurred over 18 months of follow-up. The hyperthyroidism patients were between 18 and 65 years old and newly diagnosed, with a disease duration of less than 2 months. The study excluded patients with uncontrolled infections, other autoimmune diseases, pregnancy or lactation. Diagnoses were established on the basis of clinical symptoms, serum thyroxine and TRAb, thyroid ultrasound, and orbital computed tomography. PBMCs were isolated from more than 8 ml of fresh peripheral blood by Ficoll-Paque density gradient centrifugation. Trizol reagent was used to extract total RNA, and RNA quality was then checked on an Agilent 2100 Bioanalyzer. Broad study findings and their caveats: Most expanded thyroid clonotypes (frequency above 0.001) were also found in blood, which suggests that blood repertoires may mirror thyroid immune responses. In validation, the model predicted progression to ophthalmopathy with about 71% sensitivity and less than 75% specificity, a median of around six months before onset. Sample size was not statistically predetermined, and investigators were not blinded to group allocation. In cross-validation, a model built on a 13 V-J signature told ophthalmopathy apart from stable hyperthyroidism with 85% to 90% sensitivity and around 83% specificity, and in testing the same model reached 80%/75%.

The CDR1 and CDR2 encoded by the germline V gene are SGHVS and FQNEAQ. The CDR3, from cysteine to phenylalanine, totals 14 residues. Just the 42-base CDR3 DNA is kept, in frame starting at base 1. V is shortened by 6 bases, J by 0 bases, and the region joining them spans 9 bases. This clonotype appeared many times. This receptor's antigen is unknown. Within one base of it there is no much larger clone, and no base qualities were kept. This TCR was sampled from a woman aged 18-29 years with Graves' hyperthyroidism. Rearrangement joined TRBV7-8 to TRBJ1-3; the D gene is not confidently resolved. Sequenced sample: blood. The sequenced DNA is TGTGCCAGCAGTCCTTCGGTCTCTGGAAACACCATATATTTT. This codes for CASSPSVSGNTIYF.